The clone carrying this TCR beta chain has just one count. The antigen remains undetermined. The sample originates from a study of CD8+ T cells in alopecia areata. The wider study: Twice daily, treated patients received 5 to 10 mg of oral tofacitinib. Affected scalp percentage gauged treated patients' severity.

cDNA reverse transcribed from extracted RNA served as the sequencing template. Assay used: immunoSEQ multiplex PCR; TCRdb lists only in-frame clones, some missing. The profile shows over 100,000 clones, about 59% of them singletons. The treatment denotes: oral pan-JAK inhibitor, 5-10 mg twice daily. PBMCs served as the source from which CD4+ and CD8+ T cells were sorted. Whole-study findings and limits: Only one nonresponder was present, which leaves the link between baseline CD8+ expansion and response uncertain.

Germline CDR1 and CDR2: SGHNT and YYREEE (reference sequence). V trimming: 0 bases; J trimming: 3 bases; junction bases outside the gene matches: 4. The CDR3 consists of 15 residues. The rearrangement uses TRBV5-4 and TRBJ2-3; 7 bases fit TRBD1. The sample in question was CD8+ T cells sorted from blood, obtained at week 24, from a patient treated with tofacitinib. This clonotype originated in a human donor with alopecia areata. CDR3 protein: CASSLATGETDTQYF. The CDR3 DNA is TGTGCCAGCAGCTTGGCCACAGGGGAGACAGATACGCAGTATTTT.